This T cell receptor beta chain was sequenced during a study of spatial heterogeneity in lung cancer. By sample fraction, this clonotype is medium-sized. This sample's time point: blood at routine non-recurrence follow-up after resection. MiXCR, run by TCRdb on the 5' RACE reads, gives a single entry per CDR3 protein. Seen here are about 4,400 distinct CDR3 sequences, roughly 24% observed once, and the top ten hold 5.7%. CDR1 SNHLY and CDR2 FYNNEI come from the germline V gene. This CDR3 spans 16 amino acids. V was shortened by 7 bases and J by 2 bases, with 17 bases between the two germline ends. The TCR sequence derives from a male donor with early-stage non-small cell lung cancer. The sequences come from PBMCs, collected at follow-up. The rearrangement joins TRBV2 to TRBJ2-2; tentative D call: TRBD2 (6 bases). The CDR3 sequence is CASTLTGLLNTGELFF. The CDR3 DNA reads TGTGCCAGCACACTAACGGGACTGCTTAACACCGGGGAGCTGTTTTTT.